This T cell receptor beta chain is drawn from a study of blood T cell repertoires in COVID-19. Overall study context: Spain, Italy and the United States supplied samples that represented acute and convalescent COVID-19. The cDNA or gDNA used as material had been derived from T cells, B-cell-depleted T cells, or PBMCs.

Authors' processing steps: Counts of nucleated cells, estimated from reference gene primer amplification, were obtained. Assay used: immunoSEQ multiplex PCR; TCRdb lists only in-frame clones, some missing. The DNA gave D and trimming, while V, J and clone size come from that table. The repertoire consists of 170,000 or so clones, with 90% occurring once and the leading ten covering 0.53%. In this sample, this clone turned up once. Source material: peripheral blood. The sequence came from a man aged 45-60 years with acute or convalescent COVID-19.

CDR3 bases: TGTGCCACCAGTGAGGGCAGCAATGAGCAGTTCTTC. It yields the protein CATSEGSNEQFF. The chain joins TRBV24-1 to TRBJ2-1; D is uncertain. Germline CDR1 reads KGHDR; CDR2 reads SFDVKD. The ends were cut back, 4 bases at V and 6 bases at J, with 6 bases in the middle. There are 12 residues in the CDR3.